These 29 T cell receptor beta chains originate from one sample sequenced in a study of shared clonotypes between healthy human individuals. Libraries were prepared by immunoSEQ multiplex PCR; TCRdb keeps only in-frame clonotypes and omits some of them. This table holds 300,000 to 400,000 clones, over 75% found once. Sequenced material: memory CD8+ T cells sorted from blood. As for subset: CD45RO+ cells pooled with CCR7-negative TemRA cells. The receptors derive from a man aged 18 to 29 in good health.

This chain joins TRBV7-9 and TRBJ1-1; TRBD1 is a possible D gene (6 bases). The germline CDR1 and CDR2 sequences are SEHNR and FQNEAQ (reference sequence). V lost 7 bases and J 6 bases, leaving 15 bases between the germline ends. This CDR3 has 13 residues. The CDR3 loop is CASTRQGRAEAFF. DNA for the CDR3: TGTGCCAGCACCCGCCAGGGGAGAGCTGAAGCTTTCTTT.

This clone was observed once. The V gene is TRBV7-9, the J gene TRBJ1-2; maybe TRBD1 (5 bases). The ends were cut back, 1 base at V and 5 bases at J, with 5 bases in the middle. Germline CDR1 reads SEHNR; CDR2 reads FQNEAQ (reference sequence). The CDR3 length is 12 residues. For the CDR3, the DNA is TGTGCCAGCAGCTTAGAGGGGTATGGCTACACCTTC. Translating it yields CASSLEGYGYTF.

This chain connects TRBV6-6 to TRBJ2-7; no reliable D call. Trimming shortened V by 6 bases and J by 4 bases, and 10 bases separated the two germline ends. The CDR3 runs 12 residues. Germline lookup yields CDR1 MNHNY and CDR2 SVGAGI (reference sequence). The CDR3: CASSHGPYEQYF. CDR3 nucleotides: TGTGCCAGCAGCCACGGCCCTTACGAGCAGTACTTC.

The rearrangement joins TRBV28 to TRBJ2-5; no firm D call. This CDR3 region has 13 residues. Germline V gene sequence: CDR1 MDHEN, CDR2 SYDVKM. V was cut by 0 bases and J by 5 bases, with 7 bases left in between. The DNA for the CDR3 is TGTGCCAGCAGTTTATGGCTGGGGGAGACCCAGTACTTC. Amino acid sequence: CASSLWLGETQYF. The complete variable domain, with remaining parts taken from reference TRBV28 and TRBJ2-5, reads DVKVTQSSRYLVKRTGEKVFLECVQDMDHENMFWYRQDPGLGLRLIYFSYDVKMKEKGDIPEGYSVSREKKERFSLILESASTNQTSMYLCASSLWLGETQYFGPGTRLLVL.

This chain connects TRBV9 to TRBJ2-7; D unresolved. The CDR3 covers 13 residues. Deletions cut 3 bases from V and 3 bases from J, with 10 bases between. The germline CDR1 and CDR2 sequences are SGDLS and YYNGEE. This CDR3 is CASSEGLFYEQYF. Here the CDR3 DNA reads TGTGCCAGCAGCGAGGGTCTTTTCTACGAGCAGTACTTC.

This clone occurred many times. Other nucleotide sequences from this sample produce the same CDR3. This sequence joins TRBV10-1 and TRBJ2-7, with TRBD1 matching 10 bases. V was pared by 3 bases and J by 4 bases, with 6 bases of the junction left unmatched. CDR3 length: 15 residues. Germline values: CDR1 WNHNN, CDR2 SYGVQD (reference sequence). This CDR3 is CASSEGTGETYEQYF. Written as DNA, the CDR3 is TGCGCCAGCAGTGAAGGGACAGGGGAAACTTACGAGCAGTACTTC.

CDR3 sequence (DNA): TGTGCCAGCAGTTACGGGGAGGGATATCAGTATTTT. Translating it yields CASSYGEGYQYF. V gene TRBV6-5 combines with J gene TRBJ2-3; 7 bases are a match to TRBD2. From germline, CDR1 is MNHEY and CDR2 SVGAGI. Trimming cost V 2 bases and J 12 bases; bases outside gene matches: 5. The CDR3 extends over 12 amino acids.

V and J are TRBV11-2 and TRBJ2-3; D is possibly TRBD2 (6 bases). The germline gives CDR1 SGHAT, CDR2 FQNNGV. This CDR3 region has 14 residues. Trimming took off 4 bases at V and 2 bases at J, with 10 bases between the two ends. In nucleotides, the CDR3 is TGTGCCAGCAGCTCATGGGGGGACACAGATACGCAGTATTTT. Its translation: CASSSWGDTDTQYF.

The chain recombines TRBV9 with TRBJ1-2; perhaps TRBD1 as D (5 bases). The CDR3 runs 15 residues. Germline CDR1 is SGDLS and CDR2 is YYNGEE. The V and J ends lost 3 bases and 2 bases respectively, with 14 bases between them. CDR3 coding DNA: TGTGCCAGCAGCGCCGAGGGCCAGGGCAACTATGGCTACACCTTC. Translating gives CASSAEGQGNYGYTF.

V gene TRBV15 combines with J gene TRBJ1-2; a possible D gene is TRBD1 (6 bases). The length of the CDR3 is 15 residues. Trimming removed 0 bases from V and 4 bases from J, with 12 bases in between. Germline V gene sequence: CDR1 LNHNV, CDR2 YYDKDF (reference sequence). The CDR3 nucleotides read TGTGCCACCAGCAGAGATCAGGGGTGGGGCTATGGCTACACCTTC. Amino acid sequence: CATSRDQGWGYGYTF.

This chain links TRBV4-1 with TRBJ1-4; D gene ambiguous. This CDR3 is 14 amino acids long. Trimming cost V 1 base and J 2 bases, with 5 bases left between them. CDR1 is MGHRA, CDR2 YSYEKL, per germline. The CDR3 here is CASSQAHTNEKLFF. The DNA of the CDR3 is TGCGCCAGCAGCCAAGCACACACTAATGAAAAACTGTTTTTT.

The chain uses TRBV4-1 and TRBJ1-2; D call uncertain. This CDR3 has 13 residues. Germline V gene sequence: CDR1 MGHRA, CDR2 YSYEKL. Trimming pared 1 base from V and 2 bases from J, leaving 5 bases between. The CDR3 reads CASSQGRNYGYTF. Written as DNA, the CDR3 is TGCGCCAGCAGCCAAGGGCGAAACTATGGCTACACCTTC.

There are a few counts of this clone. V usage is TRBV27 and J usage is TRBJ2-7; D ambiguous. V was cut by 5 bases and J by 5 bases, with 10 bases left in between. The length of the CDR3 is 12 residues. CDR1 MNHEY and CDR2 SMNVEV come from the germline V gene (reference sequence). The CDR3 DNA sequence: TGTGCCAGCAGTCCGAACGAACACGAGCAGTACTTC. It specifies CASSPNEHEQYF.

The chain has TRBV5-6 and TRBJ2-1; 7 nucleotides agree with TRBD1. V trimming: 2 bases; J trimming: 4 bases; junction bases outside the gene matches: 6. The CDR3 totals 15 residues. Germline CDR1 reads SGHDT; CDR2 reads YYEEEE. The CDR3 DNA follows: TGTGCCAGCAGCTTAGGGACAGACCGATACAATGAGCAGTTCTTC. Protein product: CASSLGTDRYNEQFF.

The V and J genes are TRBV27 and TRBJ1-1; D might be TRBD1 (5 bases). V lost 0 bases to trimming and J lost 5 bases, with 13 bases between them. CDR3 length: 15 residues. Looked up from germline, CDR1 is MNHEY and CDR2 is SMNVEV (reference sequence). The CDR3 is CASSLSYWGDTEAFF. The CDR3 coding sequence is TGTGCCAGCAGTTTATCGTATTGGGGGGATACTGAAGCTTTCTTT.

The J gene is TRBJ1-2, the V gene TRBV4-1; 10 bases are shared with TRBD1. Trimming removed 1 base from V and 4 bases from J; junction bases left unmatched: 6. The CDR3 contains 16 residues. Germline V gene lookup returns CDR1 MGHRA and CDR2 YSYEKL. Here the CDR3 reads CASSQVGQGLRYGYTF. In nucleotides, the CDR3 is TGCGCCAGCAGCCAAGTGGGACAGGGGCTTCGCTATGGCTACACCTTC.

For this clone: Being one base from a much bigger clone, this may be a read error. Other DNA sequences in this specimen translate into the identical CDR3. V gene TRBV28 combines with J gene TRBJ2-7, with D unclear. Trimming cost V 3 bases and J 0 bases, with 3 bases left between them. Germline V lookup: CDR1 MDHEN, CDR2 SYDVKM. The CDR3 contains 12 residues. CDR3 amino acids: CASSFSSYEQYF. As DNA, the CDR3 is TGTGCCAGCAGTTTTAGCTCCTACGAGCAGTACTTC.

V gene TRBV4-1 combines with J gene TRBJ2-5; D might be TRBD1 (5 bases). Germline loops: CDR1 MGHRA, CDR2 YSYEKL. The CDR3 is made up of 15 amino acids. Trimming pared 0 bases from V and 4 bases from J, leaving 12 bases between. CDR3 sequence (DNA): TGCGCCAGCAGCCAAGACCCTACAGGAGTAGAGACCCAGTACTTC. This codes for CASSQDPTGVETQYF.

The chain is built from TRBV29-1 and TRBJ1-1; D is ambiguous. The germline V and J ends were trimmed by 7 bases and 4 bases, with 16 bases remaining between them. Per the germline V gene, CDR1 is SQVTM and CDR2 is ANQGSEA. CDR3 size: 13 residues. The CDR3 is CSGLWGPTTEAFF. CDR3 DNA: TGCAGCGGGCTGTGGGGTCCTACCACTGAAGCTTTCTTT.

The V and J genes are TRBV29-1 and TRBJ1-2; 7 bases align to TRBD1. Germline V CDR1 and CDR2: SQVTM, ANQGSEA. J lost 3 bases, V lost 4 bases, and 2 bases had no gene match. The CDR3 has 12 residues. CDR3 in amino acids: CSVVTGHYGYTF. For the CDR3, the DNA is TGCAGCGTTGTGACAGGGCACTATGGCTACACCTTC.

The rearrangement uses TRBV9 and TRBJ2-5; 10 bases are shared with TRBD2. J was trimmed by 1 base and V by 4 bases; bases with no gene match: 7. CDR3 size: 16 residues. Per germline, CDR1 SGDLS and CDR2 YYNGEE. CDR3 residues: CASSPGLAAFQETQYF. The CDR3 coding sequence is TGTGCCAGCAGCCCTGGACTAGCGGCATTCCAAGAGACCCAGTACTTC.

This clone was seen repeatedly, ten times or more. The chain recombines TRBV13 with TRBJ2-5; D is undetermined. V was pared by 3 bases and J by 0 bases, with 5 bases between. The CDR3 totals 13 residues. Germline assignment: CDR1 PRHDT and CDR2 FYEKMQ (reference sequence). The CDR3 loop is CASSFAYQETQYF. The CDR3 bases are TGTGCCAGCAGCTTCGCGTACCAAGAGACCCAGTACTTC.

V usage is TRBV5-6 and J usage is TRBJ2-7, with 10 bases that match TRBD2. The germline gives CDR1 SGHDT, CDR2 YYEEEE. This CDR3 contains 15 residues. Trimming removed 5 bases from V and 0 bases from J; junction bases left unmatched: 5. The CDR3, as DNA: TGTGCCAGCAGTTTCCTAGCGGGGGCCTCCTACGAGCAGTACTTC. Amino acids: CASSFLAGASYEQYF.

The table lists this clone with a count of one. The chain uses TRBV7-9 and TRBJ2-3, with TRBD2 as a possible D gene (5 bases). V gave up 5 bases and J gave up 6 bases, with 24 bases separating them. CDR1 is SEHNR, CDR2 FQNEAQ, per germline (reference sequence). The CDR3 is 17 amino acids. Written as DNA, the CDR3 is TGTGCCAGCAGCATCCCCCGAGGGCGGGCCCTGCTGGATACGCAGTATTTT. Its translation: CASSIPRGRALLDTQYF.

V gene TRBV18 combines with J gene TRBJ2-2, with 9 bases identical to TRBD2. The CDR3 totals 15 residues. J lost 6 bases, V lost 5 bases, and 7 bases had no gene match. Germline CDR1 reads KGHSH; CDR2 reads LQKENI. The CDR3 region is CASSTGTSRSGELFF. In nucleotides, the CDR3 is TGTGCCAGCTCAACGGGGACTAGCCGCTCCGGGGAGCTGTTTTTT. Combining the CDR3 with reference TRBV18 and TRBJ2-2 gives the whole variable domain NAGVMQNPRHLVRRRGQEARLRCSPMKGHSHVYWYRQLPEEGLKFMVYLQKENIIDESGMPKERFSAEFPKEGPSILRIQQVVRGDSAAYFCASSTGTSRSGELFFGEGSRLTVL.

The sample holds one count of this clone. The chain joins TRBV27 to TRBJ2-5, with 7 bases fitting TRBD1. Germline V gene lookup returns CDR1 MNHEY and CDR2 SMNVEV (reference sequence). The trim removed 5 bases at V and 8 bases at J, leaving 11 bases unmatched. The CDR3 consists of 14 residues. The CDR3 loop is CASSEGQTRDTQYF. For the CDR3, the DNA is TGTGCCAGCAGTGAGGGACAGACCCGGGATACCCAGTACTTC.

The V call is TRBV6-1, the J call TRBJ2-7; 10 bases match TRBD1. The germline gives CDR1 MNHNS, CDR2 SASEGT. Trimming removed 7 bases from V and 3 bases from J; junction bases left unmatched: 6. CDR3 length: 14 residues. CDR3 sequence: CASITRDRGYEQYF. The CDR3 nucleotides read TGTGCCAGCATCACCCGGGACAGGGGCTACGAGCAGTACTTC.

This clone was detected only once. The identical CDR3 is also encoded by other nucleotide sequences in the sample. V and J are TRBV9 and TRBJ2-7; D gene unclear. The germline V gene has CDR1 SGDLS and CDR2 YYNGEE. Trimming stripped 0 bases from V and 4 bases from J, with 8 bases between. CDR3 size: 13 residues. The CDR3 sequence: CASSVGAGYEQYF. CDR3 DNA sequence: TGTGCCAGCAGCGTAGGGGCCGGTTACGAGCAGTACTTC. Complete variable domain (other parts from reference TRBV9 and TRBJ2-7): DSGVTQTPKHLITATGQRVTLRCSPRSGDLSVYWYQQSLDQGLQFLIQYYNGEERAKGNILERFSAQQFPDLHSELNLSSLELGDSALYFCASSVGAGYEQYFGPGTRLTVT.

Comments on this clone: It is likely a read error: a sequence one base away is far more abundant. In DNA, the CDR3 is TGTGCCAGCAGCTTACAGGACTACGAGCAGTACTTC. Translated, it gives CASSLQDYEQYF. V and J are TRBV13 and TRBJ2-7; unclear D gene. Trimming shortened V by 2 bases and J by 3 bases, and 5 bases separated the two germline ends. Germline V gene sequence: CDR1 PRHDT, CDR2 FYEKMQ (reference sequence). The CDR3 sequence is 12 residues long.